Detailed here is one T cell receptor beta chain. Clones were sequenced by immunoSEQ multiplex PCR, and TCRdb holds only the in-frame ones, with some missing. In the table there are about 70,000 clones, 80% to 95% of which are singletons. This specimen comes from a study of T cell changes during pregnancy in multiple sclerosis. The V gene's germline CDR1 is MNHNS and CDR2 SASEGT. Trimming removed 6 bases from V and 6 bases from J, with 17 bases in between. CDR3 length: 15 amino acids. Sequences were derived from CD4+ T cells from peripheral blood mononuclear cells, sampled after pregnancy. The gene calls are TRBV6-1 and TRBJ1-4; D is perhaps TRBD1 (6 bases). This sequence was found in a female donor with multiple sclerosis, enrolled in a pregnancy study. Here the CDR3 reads CASRKSQGHDEKLFF. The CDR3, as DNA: TGTGCCAGCAGGAAGTCACAGGGTCATGATGAAAAACTGTTTTTT.